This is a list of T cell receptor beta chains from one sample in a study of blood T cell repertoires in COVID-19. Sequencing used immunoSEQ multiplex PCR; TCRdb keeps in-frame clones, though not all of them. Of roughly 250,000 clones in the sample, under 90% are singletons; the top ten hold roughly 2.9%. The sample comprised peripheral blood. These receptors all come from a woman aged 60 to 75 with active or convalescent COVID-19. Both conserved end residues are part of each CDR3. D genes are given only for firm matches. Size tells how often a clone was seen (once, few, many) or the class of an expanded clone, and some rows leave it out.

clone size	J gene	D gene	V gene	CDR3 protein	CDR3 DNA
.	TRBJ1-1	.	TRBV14	CASSAQGNTEAFF	TGTGCCAGCAGCGCACAGGGGAACACTGAAGCTTTCTTT
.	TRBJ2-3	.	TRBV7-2	CASSLAQGGADTQYF	TGTGCCAGCAGCTTAGCTCAGGGAGGTGCAGATACGCAGTATTTT
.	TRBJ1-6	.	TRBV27	CASSPLDSMGNSPLHF	TGTGCCAGCAGTCCCCTGGACAGCATGGGTAATTCACCCCTCCACTTT
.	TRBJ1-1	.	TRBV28	CASSFTGMNTEAFF	TGTGCCAGCAGTTTTACAGGGATGAACACTGAAGCTTTCTTT
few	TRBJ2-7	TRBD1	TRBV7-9	CASSSLTGEHEQYF	TGTGCCAGCAGCTCACTGACAGGGGAGCACGAGCAGTACTTC
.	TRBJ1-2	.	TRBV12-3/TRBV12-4	CASSTPPAEGYTF	TGTGCCAGCAGTACTCCCCCCGCGGAAGGCTACACCTTC
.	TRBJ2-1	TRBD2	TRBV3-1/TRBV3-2	CASSQDAGGYNEQFF	TGTGCCAGCAGCCAAGATGCGGGGGGCTACAATGAGCAGTTCTTC
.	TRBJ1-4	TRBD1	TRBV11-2	CASSADRGGGYEKLFF	TGTGCCAGCAGCGCCGACAGAGGGGGCGGTTATGAAAAACTGTTTTTT
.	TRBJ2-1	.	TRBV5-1	CASSWGAGVDNEQFF	TGCGCCAGCAGCTGGGGGGCGGGGGTCGATAATGAGCAGTTCTTC
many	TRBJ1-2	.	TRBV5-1	CASSLAPGPNYGYTF	TGCGCCAGCAGCTTGGCGCCAGGGCCAAACTATGGCTACACCTTC
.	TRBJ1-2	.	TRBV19	CASSATSGEDYGYTF	TGTGCCAGTAGTGCGACTTCAGGGGAAGACTATGGCTACACCTTC
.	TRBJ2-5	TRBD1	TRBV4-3	CASSQGGTGYQETQYF	TGCGCCAGCAGCCAGGGAGGGACAGGGTACCAAGAGACCCAGTACTTC
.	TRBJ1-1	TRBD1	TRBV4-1	CASSQAPGTGGAFF	TGCGCCAGCAGCCAAGCCCCCGGGACAGGGGGCGCTTTCTTT
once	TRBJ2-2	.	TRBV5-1	CASSFIASGPGELFF	TGCGCCAGCAGCTTTATTGCCTCAGGCCCCGGGGAGCTGTTTTTT
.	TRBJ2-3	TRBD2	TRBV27	CASSWKRGSTDTQYF	TGTGCCAGCAGCTGGAAGCGGGGGAGCACAGATACGCAGTATTTT
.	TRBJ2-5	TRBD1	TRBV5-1	CASSDRDSSGTQYF	TGCGCCAGCAGCGACAGGGACAGCTCGGGGACCCAGTACTTC
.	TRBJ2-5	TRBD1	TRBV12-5	CASGSHGSYWTGEETQYF	TGTGCTAGTGGTTCGCACGGTAGTTATTGGACAGGGGAAGAGACCCAGTACTTC
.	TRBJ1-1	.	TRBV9	CASSVGGPEAFF	TGTGCCAGCAGCGTAGGTGGCCCTGAAGCTTTCTTT
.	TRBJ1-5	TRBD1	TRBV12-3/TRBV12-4	CASRRTGDQPQHF	TGTGCCAGCAGACGGACAGGGGATCAGCCCCAGCATTTT
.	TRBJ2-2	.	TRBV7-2	CASSPLQGNGELFF	TGTGCCAGCAGCCCGCTCCAGGGTAACGGGGAGCTGTTTTTT
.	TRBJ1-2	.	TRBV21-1	CASSKSESPLPLYGYTF	TGTGCCAGCAGCAAATCCGAGTCCCCCTTACCCTTATATGGCTACACCTTC
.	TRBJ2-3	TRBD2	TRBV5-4	CASSLMTAGGDTQYF	TGTGCCAGCAGCTTGATGACAGCGGGGGGAGATACGCAGTATTTT